This is a list of T cell receptor beta chains from one sample in a study of blood T cells in healthy people across ages. MiXCR, run by TCRdb on the 5' RACE reads, gives a single entry per CDR3 protein. This repertoire shows approximately 790,000 distinct CDR3 sequences, around 62% found once; its top ten account for around a quarter. The material sequenced was blood. The receptors stem from a man aged 25 to 40 in good health. Each CDR3 is given with its conserved first and last residue. The D gene is left open where the match is weak. Clone size is given for some rows only: seen once, a few or many times, or a class if the clone is expanded.

CDR3 DNA: TGCAGCGTTGCTGAGCGGAGCTACAATGAGCAGTTCTTC; CDR3 protein: CSVAERSYNEQFF; J gene: TRBJ2-1; V gene: TRBV29-1; clone size: many; D gene: -
CDR3 DNA: TGTGCCAGCAGCCGGACAGGGGACGGGAGGTTCGAGCAGTACTTC; CDR3 protein: CASSRTGDGRFEQYF; J gene: TRBJ2-7; V gene: TRBV7-9; clone size: -; D gene: TRBD1
CDR3 DNA: TGTGCCAGCAGTTTGATGCAGGGGTCCTACGAGCAGTACTTC; CDR3 protein: CASSLMQGSYEQYF; J gene: TRBJ2-7; V gene: TRBV28; clone size: -; D gene: -
CDR3 DNA: TGCGCCAGCAGCCAGGGACTCCTCCCTTCGGAGACCCAGTACTTC; CDR3 protein: CASSQGLLPSETQYF; J gene: TRBJ2-5; V gene: TRBV5-1; clone size: -; D gene: -
CDR3 DNA: TGTGCCAGCAGGATAGGTTACGAGCAGTACTTC; CDR3 protein: CASRIGYEQYF; J gene: TRBJ2-7; V gene: TRBV6-5; clone size: few; D gene: -
CDR3 DNA: TGTGCCAGCAGTCCCGGGACTAGCCGAGAAGAGTACTTC; CDR3 protein: CASSPGTSREEYF; J gene: TRBJ2-4; V gene: TRBV12-3/TRBV12-4; clone size: once; D gene: TRBD2
CDR3 DNA: TGTGCCAGCAGCGCTGGACAGATCTCCTACGAGCAGTACTTC; CDR3 protein: CASSAGQISYEQYF; J gene: TRBJ2-7; V gene: TRBV13; clone size: -; D gene: -
CDR3 DNA: TGTGCCAGCAGCGCCAAGGGGGAACCTGGGGCCAACGTCCTGACTTTC; CDR3 protein: CASSAKGEPGANVLTF; J gene: TRBJ2-6; V gene: TRBV9; clone size: few; D gene: -
CDR3 DNA: TGTGCCAGCAGCCACTTCGTGTATGAGCAGTTCTTC; CDR3 protein: CASSHFVYEQFF; J gene: TRBJ2-1; V gene: TRBV11-2; clone size: -; D gene: -
CDR3 DNA: TGTGCCAGCAGGCCAACTAGCACGTACGAGCAGTACTTC; CDR3 protein: CASRPTSTYEQYF; J gene: TRBJ2-7; V gene: TRBV28; clone size: -; D gene: -
CDR3 DNA: TGTGCCAGCAGTTTCGGACAGGGGGGGACCTATGGCTACACCTTC; CDR3 protein: CASSFGQGGTYGYTF; J gene: TRBJ1-2; V gene: TRBV27; clone size: -; D gene: TRBD1
CDR3 DNA: TGTGCCAGCAGCCTGGGACAGGCCTCCTACGAGCAGTACTTC; CDR3 protein: CASSLGQASYEQYF; J gene: TRBJ2-7; V gene: TRBV27; clone size: many; D gene: TRBD1
CDR3 DNA: TGTGCCAGCAGCTTTTCACAGGGCCCTGAAGCTTTCTTT; CDR3 protein: CASSFSQGPEAFF; J gene: TRBJ1-1; V gene: TRBV7-9; clone size: -; D gene: -
CDR3 DNA: TGTGCCAGCCCGTTGGAAGGGGGACTCTCAGATACGCAGTATTTT; CDR3 protein: CASPLEGGLSDTQYF; J gene: TRBJ2-3; V gene: TRBV3-1; clone size: -; D gene: -
CDR3 DNA: TGTGCCAGCAGCCGCCTACTGGGAGCAACTAATGAAAAACTGTTTTTT; CDR3 protein: CASSRLLGATNEKLFF; J gene: TRBJ1-4; V gene: TRBV7-9; clone size: -; D gene: -
CDR3 DNA: TGTGCCAGCAGAACAGGGACTCGTGGGCAGTTCTTC; CDR3 protein: CASRTGTRGQFF; J gene: TRBJ2-1; V gene: TRBV12-3/TRBV12-4; clone size: -; D gene: -
CDR3 DNA: TGCGCCAGCAGCCAAGAGGCTACAGCCGTTGGCTACACCTTC; CDR3 protein: CASSQEATAVGYTF; J gene: TRBJ1-2; V gene: TRBV4-3; clone size: -; D gene: -
CDR3 DNA: TGCAGCGTTGATTCCCCGGGGTACAGGGAGACCCAGTACTTC; CDR3 protein: CSVDSPGYRETQYF; J gene: TRBJ2-5; V gene: TRBV29-1; clone size: -; D gene: -
CDR3 DNA: TGTGCCAGCAGCTTGACAGGGATCGAGCAGTACTTC; CDR3 protein: CASSLTGIEQYF; J gene: TRBJ2-7; V gene: TRBV7-9; clone size: few; D gene: TRBD1
CDR3 DNA: TGTGCCAGCAGCGACCGTGTCGGGACAGGGGACCACAATGAGCAGTTCTTC; CDR3 protein: CASSDRVGTGDHNEQFF; J gene: TRBJ2-1; V gene: TRBV9; clone size: -; D gene: TRBD1
CDR3 DNA: TGTGCCAGCACCCATGGGTCCTCTGGGGCCAACGTCCTGACTTTC; CDR3 protein: CASTHGSSGANVLTF; J gene: TRBJ2-6; V gene: TRBV7-9; clone size: -; D gene: -
CDR3 DNA: TGTGCCAGCAACTTGGTACAGGGGGGCCGTCCGTACGAGCAGTACTTC; CDR3 protein: CASNLVQGGRPYEQYF; J gene: TRBJ2-7; V gene: TRBV7-9; clone size: -; D gene: TRBD1
CDR3 DNA: TGTGCCAGCAGTTACCTACAGGGGAGCTACGAGCAGTACTTC; CDR3 protein: CASSYLQGSYEQYF; J gene: TRBJ2-7; V gene: TRBV6-5; clone size: many; D gene: TRBD1
CDR3 DNA: TGTGCCATCAGTGAGTTATACAGGGGGACTGAAGCTTTCTTT; CDR3 protein: CAISELYRGTEAFF; J gene: TRBJ1-1; V gene: TRBV10-3; clone size: -; D gene: TRBD1
CDR3 DNA: TGTGCCAGCGGACGGGGAGGTAATTCACCCCTCCACTTT; CDR3 protein: CASGRGGNSPLHF; J gene: TRBJ1-6; V gene: TRBV6-5; clone size: -; D gene: -
CDR3 DNA: TGTGCCAGCAGTTATTTGAGCGGGGCGAGCACCGGGGAGCTGTTTTTT; CDR3 protein: CASSYLSGASTGELFF; J gene: TRBJ2-2; V gene: TRBV6-2/TRBV6-3; clone size: -; D gene: TRBD2
CDR3 DNA: TGTGCCAGCAGCTCCAGAGGGAGTTCACCCCTCCACTTT; CDR3 protein: CASSSRGSSPLHF; J gene: TRBJ1-6; V gene: TRBV7-2; clone size: -; D gene: -
CDR3 DNA: TGTGCCAGCAGCGAAACTATAACCCCCTACGAGCAGTACTTC; CDR3 protein: CASSETITPYEQYF; J gene: TRBJ2-7; V gene: TRBV6-2/TRBV6-3; clone size: -; D gene: -
CDR3 DNA: TGTGCCAGCAGCGTAGGGGCCGGGGGGTACCAAGAGACCCAGTACTTC; CDR3 protein: CASSVGAGGYQETQYF; J gene: TRBJ2-5; V gene: TRBV9; clone size: -; D gene: TRBD2